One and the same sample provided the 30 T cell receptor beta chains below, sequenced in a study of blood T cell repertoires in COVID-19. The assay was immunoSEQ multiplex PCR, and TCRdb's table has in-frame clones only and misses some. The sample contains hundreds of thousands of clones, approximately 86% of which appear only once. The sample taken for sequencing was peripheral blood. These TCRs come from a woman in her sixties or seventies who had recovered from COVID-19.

Here the CDR3 DNA reads TGTGCCAGCAGCTTACCGACTTCTACGCCCACAGATACGCAGTATTTT. Protein: CASSLPTSTPTDTQYF. The rearrangement uses TRBV7-2 and TRBJ2-3; D unresolved. The CDR3 has 16 amino acids. Trimming removed 2 bases at V and 2 bases at J, with 14 bases between. Germline V gives CDR1 SGHTA, CDR2 FQGNSA.

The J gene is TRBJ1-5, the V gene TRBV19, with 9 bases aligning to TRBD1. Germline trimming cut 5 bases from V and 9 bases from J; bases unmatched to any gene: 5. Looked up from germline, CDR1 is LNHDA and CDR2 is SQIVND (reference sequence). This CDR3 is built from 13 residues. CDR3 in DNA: TGTGCCAGTAGTCAGGGACAGGGCCGGCCCCAGCATTTT. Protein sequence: CASSQGQGRPQHF.

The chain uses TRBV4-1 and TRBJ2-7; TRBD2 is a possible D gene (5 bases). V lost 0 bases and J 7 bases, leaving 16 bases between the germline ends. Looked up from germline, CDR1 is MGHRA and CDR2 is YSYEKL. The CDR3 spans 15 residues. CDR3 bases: TGCGCCAGCAGCCAAGAGGTGGGCAGGAGCGGTGAGCAGTACTTC. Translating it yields CASSQEVGRSGEQYF.

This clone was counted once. The CDR3 bases are TGTGCCAGCAGCTCAGGACTAGCGATTAGCACAGATACGCAGTATTTT. It yields the protein CASSSGLAISTDTQYF. The rearrangement uses TRBV9 and TRBJ2-3, with 9 bases that match TRBD2. The germline V gene has CDR1 SGDLS and CDR2 YYNGEE. The J segment lost 0 bases and the V segment lost 4 bases, leaving 6 bases of the junction unmatched. The CDR3 loop spans 16 amino acids.

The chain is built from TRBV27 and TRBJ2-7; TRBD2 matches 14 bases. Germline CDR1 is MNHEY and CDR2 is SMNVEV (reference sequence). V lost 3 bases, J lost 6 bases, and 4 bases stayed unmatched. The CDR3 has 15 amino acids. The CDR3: CASSFRTSGGFEQYF. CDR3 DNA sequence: TGTGCCAGCAGTTTCCGGACTAGCGGGGGGTTCGAGCAGTACTTC.

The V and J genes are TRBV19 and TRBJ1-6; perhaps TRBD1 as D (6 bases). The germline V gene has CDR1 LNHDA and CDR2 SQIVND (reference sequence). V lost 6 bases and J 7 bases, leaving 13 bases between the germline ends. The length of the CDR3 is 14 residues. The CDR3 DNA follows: TGTGCCAGTAGCCACAGGGACCCAAATTCACCCCTCCACTTT. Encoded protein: CASSHRDPNSPLHF.

The chain's CDR3 is CASSQRNDRGNGYTF. The CDR3, as DNA: TGTGCCAGCAGTCAGCGCAACGACAGGGGCAATGGCTACACCTTC. The chain recombines TRBV6-5 with TRBJ1-2; 8 nucleotides match TRBD1. V trimming: 5 bases; J trimming: 6 bases; junction bases outside the gene matches: 11. Germline assignment: CDR1 MNHEY and CDR2 SVGAGI. The CDR3 is 15 residues long.

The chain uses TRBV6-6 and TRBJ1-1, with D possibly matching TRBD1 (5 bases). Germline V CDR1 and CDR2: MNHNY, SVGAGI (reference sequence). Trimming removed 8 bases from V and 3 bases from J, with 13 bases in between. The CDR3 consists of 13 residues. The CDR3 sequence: CASRTGGYTEAFF. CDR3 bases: TGTGCCAGCCGAACCGGGGGGTACACTGAAGCTTTCTTT.

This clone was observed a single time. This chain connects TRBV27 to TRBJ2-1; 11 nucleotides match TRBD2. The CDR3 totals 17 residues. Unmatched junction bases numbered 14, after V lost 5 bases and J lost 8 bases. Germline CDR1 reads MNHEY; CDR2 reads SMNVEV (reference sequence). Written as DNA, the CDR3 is TGTGCCAGCAGTCGACCCATAGCGGGGGGGAGAGGGGATGAGCAGTTCTTC. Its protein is CASSRPIAGGRGDEQFF.

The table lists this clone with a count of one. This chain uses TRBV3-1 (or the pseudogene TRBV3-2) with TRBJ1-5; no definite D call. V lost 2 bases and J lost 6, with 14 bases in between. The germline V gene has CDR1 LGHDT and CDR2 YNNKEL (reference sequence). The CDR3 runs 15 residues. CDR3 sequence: CASSQTGDVGQPQHF. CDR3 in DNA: TGTGCCAGCAGCCAAACCGGAGACGTTGGTCAGCCCCAGCATTTT.

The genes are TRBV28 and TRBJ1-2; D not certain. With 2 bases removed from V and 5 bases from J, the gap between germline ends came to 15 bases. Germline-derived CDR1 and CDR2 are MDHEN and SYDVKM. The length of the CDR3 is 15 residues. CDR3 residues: CASSLPGFSRYGYTF. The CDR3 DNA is TGTGCCAGCAGTTTACCTGGGTTCTCGAGGTATGGCTACACCTTC.

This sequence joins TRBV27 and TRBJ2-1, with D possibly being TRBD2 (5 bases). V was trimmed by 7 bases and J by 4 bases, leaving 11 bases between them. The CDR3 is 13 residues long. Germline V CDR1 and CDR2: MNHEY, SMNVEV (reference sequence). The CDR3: CASTSGSYNEQFF. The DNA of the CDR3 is TGTGCCAGCACCTCGGGATCGTACAATGAGCAGTTCTTC.

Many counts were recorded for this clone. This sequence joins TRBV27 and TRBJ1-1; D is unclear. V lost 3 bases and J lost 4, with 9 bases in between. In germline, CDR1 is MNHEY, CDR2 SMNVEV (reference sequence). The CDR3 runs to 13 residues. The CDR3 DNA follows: TGTGCCAGCAGTTTGGCGGTCAGCACTGAAGCTTTCTTT. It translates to CASSLAVSTEAFF.

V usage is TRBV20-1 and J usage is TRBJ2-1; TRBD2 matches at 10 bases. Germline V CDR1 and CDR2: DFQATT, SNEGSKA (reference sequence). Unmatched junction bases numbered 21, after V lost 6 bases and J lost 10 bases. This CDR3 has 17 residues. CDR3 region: CSASRGLAGATAPEQFF. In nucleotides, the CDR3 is TGCAGTGCAAGTAGGGGGCTAGCGGGGGCCACCGCGCCCGAGCAGTTCTTC.

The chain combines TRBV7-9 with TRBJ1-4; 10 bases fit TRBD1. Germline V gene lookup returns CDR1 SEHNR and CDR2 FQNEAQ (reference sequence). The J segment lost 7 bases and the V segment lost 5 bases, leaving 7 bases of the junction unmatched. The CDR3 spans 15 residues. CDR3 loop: CASSPRTGGGEKLFF. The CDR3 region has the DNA TGTGCCAGCAGCCCCCGGACAGGGGGAGGTGAAAAACTGTTTTTT.

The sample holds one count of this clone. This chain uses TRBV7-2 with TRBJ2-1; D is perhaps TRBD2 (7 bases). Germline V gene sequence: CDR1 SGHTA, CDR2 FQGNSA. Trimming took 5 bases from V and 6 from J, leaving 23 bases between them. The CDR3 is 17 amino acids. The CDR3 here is CASSPQSGSRGGNEQFF. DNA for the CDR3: TGTGCCAGCAGCCCCCAATCGGGCTCAAGGGGGGGCAATGAGCAGTTCTTC.

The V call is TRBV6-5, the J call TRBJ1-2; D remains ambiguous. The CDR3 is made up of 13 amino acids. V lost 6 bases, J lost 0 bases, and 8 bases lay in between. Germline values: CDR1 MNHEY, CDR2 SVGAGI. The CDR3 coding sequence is TGTGCCAGCAGGGCGGCCGCTAACTATGGCTACACCTTC. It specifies CASRAAANYGYTF.

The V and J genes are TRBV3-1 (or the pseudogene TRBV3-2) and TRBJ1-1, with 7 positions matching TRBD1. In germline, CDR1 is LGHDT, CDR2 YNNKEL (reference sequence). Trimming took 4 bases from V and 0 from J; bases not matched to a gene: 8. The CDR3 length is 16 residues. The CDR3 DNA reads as TGTGCCAGCAGCCGCCGGGACAGCCATATGAACACTGAAGCTTTCTTT. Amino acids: CASSRRDSHMNTEAFF.

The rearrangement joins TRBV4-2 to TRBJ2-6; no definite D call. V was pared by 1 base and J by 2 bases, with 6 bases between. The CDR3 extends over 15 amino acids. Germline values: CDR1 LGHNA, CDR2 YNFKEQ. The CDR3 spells CASSQGVTGANVLTF. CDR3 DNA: TGTGCCAGCAGCCAAGGAGTAACTGGGGCCAACGTCCTGACTTTC.

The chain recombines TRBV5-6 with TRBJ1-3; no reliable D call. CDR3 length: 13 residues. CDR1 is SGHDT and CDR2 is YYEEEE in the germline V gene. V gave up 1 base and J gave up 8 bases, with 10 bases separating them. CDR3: CASSLSGWYTIYF. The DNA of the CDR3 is TGTGCCAGCAGCTTGTCGGGGTGGTACACCATATATTTT.

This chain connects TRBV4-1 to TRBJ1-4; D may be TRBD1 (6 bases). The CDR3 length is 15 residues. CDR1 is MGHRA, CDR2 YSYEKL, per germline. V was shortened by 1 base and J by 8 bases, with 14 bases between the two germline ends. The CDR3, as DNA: TGCGCCAGCAGCCAAGGAGGGGGGGGGTTCGAAAAACTGTTTTTT. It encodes CASSQGGGGFEKLFF.

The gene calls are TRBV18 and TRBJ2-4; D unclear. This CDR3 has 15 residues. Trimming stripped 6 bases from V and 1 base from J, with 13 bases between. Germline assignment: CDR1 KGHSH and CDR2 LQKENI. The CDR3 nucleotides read TGTGCCAGCTCTCCTTGGCTGGAGGCCAAAAACATTCAGTACTTC. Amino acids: CASSPWLEAKNIQYF. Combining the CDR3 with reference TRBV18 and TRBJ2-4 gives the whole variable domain NAGVMQNPRHLVRRRGQEARLRCSPMKGHSHVYWYRQLPEEGLKFMVYLQKENIIDESGMPKERFSAEFPKEGPSILRIQQVVRGDSAAYFCASSPWLEAKNIQYFGAGTRLSVL.

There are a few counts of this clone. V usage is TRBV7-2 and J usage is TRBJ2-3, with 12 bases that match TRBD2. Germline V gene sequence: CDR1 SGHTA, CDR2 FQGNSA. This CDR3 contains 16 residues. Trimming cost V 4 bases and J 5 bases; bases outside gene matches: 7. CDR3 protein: CASSSRLAGEVDTQYF. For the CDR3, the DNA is TGTGCCAGCAGCTCCCGACTAGCGGGGGAGGTAGATACGCAGTATTTT.

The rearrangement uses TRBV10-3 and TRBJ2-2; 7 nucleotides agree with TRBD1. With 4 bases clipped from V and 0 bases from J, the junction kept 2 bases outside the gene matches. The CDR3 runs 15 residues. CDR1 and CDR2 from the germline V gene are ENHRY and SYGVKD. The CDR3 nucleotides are TGTGCCATCAGTGGTGACAGGGCGAACACCGGGGAGCTGTTTTTT. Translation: CAISGDRANTGELFF.

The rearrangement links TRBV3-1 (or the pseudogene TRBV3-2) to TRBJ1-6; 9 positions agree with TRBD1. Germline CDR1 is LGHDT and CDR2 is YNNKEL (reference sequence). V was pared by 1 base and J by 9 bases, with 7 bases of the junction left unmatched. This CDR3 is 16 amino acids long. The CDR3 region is CASSQGGQGGGSPLHF. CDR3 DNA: TGTGCCAGCAGCCAAGGGGGACAGGGCGGGGGTTCACCCCTCCACTTT.

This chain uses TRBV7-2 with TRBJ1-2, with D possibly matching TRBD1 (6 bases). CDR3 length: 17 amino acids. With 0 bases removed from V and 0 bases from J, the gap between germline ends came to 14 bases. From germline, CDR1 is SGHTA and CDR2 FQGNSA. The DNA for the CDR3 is TGTGCCAGCAGCTTAGCGGGTCTGGGGACATCTAACTATGGCTACACCTTC. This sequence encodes CASSLAGLGTSNYGYTF.

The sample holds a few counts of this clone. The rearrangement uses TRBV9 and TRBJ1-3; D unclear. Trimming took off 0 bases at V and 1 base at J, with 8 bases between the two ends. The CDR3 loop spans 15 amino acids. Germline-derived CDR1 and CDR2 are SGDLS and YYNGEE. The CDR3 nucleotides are TGTGCCAGCAGCGTAGGACATACTTCTGGAAACACCATATATTTT. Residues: CASSVGHTSGNTIYF. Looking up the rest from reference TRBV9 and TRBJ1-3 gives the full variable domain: DSGVTQTPKHLITATGQRVTLRCSPRSGDLSVYWYQQSLDQGLQFLIQYYNGEERAKGNILERFSAQQFPDLHSELNLSSLELGDSALYFCASSVGHTSGNTIYFGEGSWLTVV.

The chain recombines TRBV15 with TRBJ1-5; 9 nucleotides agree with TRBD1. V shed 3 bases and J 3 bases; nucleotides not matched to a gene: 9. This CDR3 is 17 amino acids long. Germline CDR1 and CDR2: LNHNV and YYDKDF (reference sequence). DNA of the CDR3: TGTGCCACCAGCAGCCACTCCGGGACAGGGTACAATCAGCCCCAGCATTTT. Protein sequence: CATSSHSGTGYNQPQHF.

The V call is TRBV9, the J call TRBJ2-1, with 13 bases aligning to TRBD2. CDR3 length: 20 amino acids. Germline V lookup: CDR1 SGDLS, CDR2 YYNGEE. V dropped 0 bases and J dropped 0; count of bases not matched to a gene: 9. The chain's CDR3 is CASSVVPGTSGASSYNEQFF. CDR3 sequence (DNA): TGTGCCAGCAGCGTAGTCCCCGGGACTAGCGGGGCCAGCTCCTACAATGAGCAGTTCTTC.

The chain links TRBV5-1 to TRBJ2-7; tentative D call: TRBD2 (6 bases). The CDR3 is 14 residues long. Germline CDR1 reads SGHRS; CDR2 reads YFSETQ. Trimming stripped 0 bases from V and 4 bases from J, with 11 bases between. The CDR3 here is CASSLGGGKYEQYF. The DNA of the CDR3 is TGCGCCAGCAGCTTGGGTGGGGGGAAATACGAGCAGTACTTC.